The 7 T cell receptor beta chains reported below all come from one sample, sequenced in a study of blood T cell repertoires in COVID-19. Here immunoSEQ multiplex PCR was the method, and the copy in TCRdb shows in-frame clones only, minus some. The table shows some 140,000 clones, with roughly four fifths occurring only once. The sample consisted of peripheral blood. These TCRs come from an elderly man with acute or convalescent COVID-19.

The rearrangement uses TRBV7-3 and TRBJ2-5; 14 nucleotides agree with TRBD2. After removal of 5 bases from V and 4 bases from J, the junction contained 12 bases not matched to a gene. The CDR3 sequence is 18 residues long. Germline assignment: CDR1 SGHTA and CDR2 FQGTGA. In nucleotides, the CDR3 is TGTGCCAGCAGCCCCCGACTAGCGGGGGGGCCTTCGGGAGAGACCCAGTACTTC. This sequence encodes CASSPRLAGGPSGETQYF.

This chain joins TRBV11-3 and TRBJ2-1, with TRBD1 as a possible D gene (6 bases). Trimming cost V 0 bases and J 7 bases, with 7 bases left between them. The CDR3 consists of 13 residues. CDR1 is SGHNT and CDR2 is YENEEA in the germline V gene. CDR3 loop: CASSLDTGNEQFF. For the CDR3, the DNA is TGTGCCAGCAGCTTAGATACAGGGAATGAGCAGTTCTTC.

The gene calls are TRBV5-1 and TRBJ2-5; D perhaps matches TRBD2 (6 bases). This CDR3 has 14 residues. The V gene lost 4 bases and the J gene lost 9 bases, with 19 bases spanning the gap. The germline V gene has CDR1 SGHRS and CDR2 YFSETQ. CDR3 amino acids: CASSPGTSGTAQYF. CDR3 bases: TGCGCCAGCAGCCCAGGGACTTCTGGGACGGCCCAGTACTTC.

The chain employs TRBV30 and TRBJ2-2; 7 nucleotides match TRBD2. The germline V gene has CDR1 GTSNPN and CDR2 SVGIG (reference sequence). This CDR3 contains 15 residues. After removal of 2 bases from V and 4 bases from J, the junction contained 7 bases not matched to a gene. The CDR3, as DNA: TGTGCCTGGAGTAGCGGGGCCACCCTCACCGGGGAGCTGTTTTTT. Its translation is CAWSSGATLTGELFF.

This chain links TRBV7-6 with TRBJ1-3; 12 nucleotides line up with TRBD1. J was trimmed by 0 bases and V by 5 bases; bases with no gene match: 8. CDR1 SGHVS and CDR2 FNYEAQ come from the germline V gene. This CDR3 has 18 residues. CDR3 protein: CASSLQPGQGASGNTIYF. The CDR3, as DNA: TGTGCCAGCAGCCTACAACCGGGACAGGGGGCCTCTGGAAACACCATATATTTT.

Only one count was recorded for this clone. The rearrangement uses TRBV11-3 and TRBJ1-1; weak D call: TRBD1 (6 bases). This CDR3 is 15 amino acids long. Per the germline V gene, CDR1 is SGHNT and CDR2 is YENEEA. V was cut by 4 bases and J by 3 bases, with 15 bases left in between. DNA for the CDR3: TGTGCCAGCAGCTCGAGGGGGACGAGGGACACTGAAGCTTTCTTT. This codes for CASSSRGTRDTEAFF.

V usage is TRBV18 and J usage is TRBJ2-3, with D possibly matching TRBD2 (6 bases). CDR3 length: 13 amino acids. Trimming stripped 5 bases from V and 1 base from J, with 7 bases between. The germline CDR1 and CDR2 sequences are KGHSH and LQKENI. The CDR3 is CASSVAGTDTQYF. The DNA of the CDR3 is TGTGCCAGCTCAGTAGCGGGCACAGATACGCAGTATTTT.